Below, one T cell receptor (beta chain) is given with its context. This may be a read error: a much more frequent sequence differs by one nucleotide. The sample belongs to a study of T cells in Graves' hyperthyroidism and ophthalmopathy. The patients, who ranged from 18 to 65 in age, presented with newly diagnosed hyperthyroidism lasting under 2 months. Per germline, CDR1 SGHRS and CDR2 YFSETQ. The CDR3 loop spans 14 amino acids. Researchers amplified the TCR beta CDR3 regions from RNA transcripts. With the HTBI primer set, the TCR CDR3 went through a first round of RT-PCR. TCRdb ran MiXCR on the multiplex PCR reads and lists one entry per CDR3 protein. Seen here are about 180,000 distinct CDR3 sequences, 15% to 20% observed once, and the top ten hold 25% to 35%.

The TCR comes from a woman aged 50 to 65 with Graves' hyperthyroidism. The genes are TRBV5-1 and TRBJ1-4; D is unresolved. Sequences were obtained from blood. CDR3 bases: TGCGCCAGCTCTTCCACCTACCTTGGAGAAATACTGTTTTTT. Protein sequence: CASSSTYLGEILFF.